One sample yielded the 14 T cell receptor beta chains listed below, sequenced in a study of cytotoxic CD8 clonotypes in ibrutinib-treated CLL. Using immunoSEQ multiplex PCR, the repertoire was profiled, and TCRdb retains in-frame clones only, with some absent. The sample lists 330,000 or so clones, 67% occurring once. The sequenced sample was PBMCs, obtained after 36 months of ibrutinib treatment. These receptor sequences come from a human donor with chronic lymphocytic leukemia.

The chain uses TRBV4-3 and TRBJ2-3; 7 bases agree with TRBD2. With 0 bases clipped from V and 9 bases from J, the junction kept 3 bases outside the gene matches. There are 13 residues in the CDR3. Germline V gene lookup returns CDR1 LGHNA and CDR2 YSLEER. CDR3 in amino acids: CASSQERTRTQYF. CDR3 DNA sequence: TGCGCCAGCAGCCAAGAAAGGACTAGGACGCAGTATTTT.

V gene TRBV25-1 combines with J gene TRBJ1-2; D call uncertain. Germline V gene lookup returns CDR1 MGHDK and CDR2 SYGVNS. V lost 4 bases and J lost 4, with 7 bases in between. The CDR3 has 12 residues. The DNA for the CDR3 is TGTGCCAGCAGTGCGGTTAGCTATGGCTACACCTTC. Its translation is CASSAVSYGYTF.

This clone was detected once. The chain combines TRBV6-5 with TRBJ2-5; 8 bases agree with TRBD1. The V gene end was trimmed by 2 bases and the J gene end by 4 bases; junction bases not matched to a gene: 3. CDR1 MNHEY and CDR2 SVGAGI come from the germline V gene. CDR3 length equals 14 residues. CDR3 coding DNA: TGTGCCAGCAGTTACGGGACAGGTGGAGAGACCCAGTACTTC. It encodes CASSYGTGGETQYF.

The chain couples TRBV5-5 to TRBJ2-5, with D perhaps matching TRBD1 (6 bases). The CDR3 has 15 amino acids. Germline assignment: CDR1 SGHKS and CDR2 YYEKEE (reference sequence). Trimming removed 2 bases from V and 3 bases from J, with 14 bases in between. In DNA form, the CDR3 reads TGTGCCAGCAGCTTCCGTACAGGGCCCGAAGAGACCCAGTACTTC. This sequence encodes CASSFRTGPEETQYF.

J is TRBJ1-1 and V is TRBV6-5; D unclear. Trimming pared 4 bases from V and 1 base from J, leaving 7 bases between. The CDR3 extends over 13 amino acids. The germline CDR1 and CDR2 sequences are MNHEY and SVGAGI. The CDR3 here is CASSSLGNTEAFF. CDR3 nucleotides: TGTGCCAGCAGTTCCCTGGGGAACACTGAAGCTTTCTTT.

V gene TRBV27 combines with J gene TRBJ1-4; 12 positions match TRBD1. V gave up 4 bases and J gave up 4 bases; unmatched junction bases: 16. CDR3 size: 20 residues. The germline gives CDR1 MNHEY, CDR2 SMNVEV (reference sequence). The CDR3 sequence: CASSSAGTGGGTLLNEKLFF. The CDR3 DNA follows: TGTGCCAGCAGTTCGGCCGGGACAGGGGGCGGAACCCTTCTTAATGAAAAACTGTTTTTT.

This clone was found a few times. The chain joins TRBV7-2 to TRBJ1-5; 9 bases are shared with TRBD1. Germline values: CDR1 SGHTA, CDR2 FQGNSA. CDR3 length: 16 amino acids. J lost 5 bases, V lost 5 bases, and 10 bases had no gene match. This CDR3 is CASSITGTGSYQPQHF. The CDR3 DNA reads TGTGCCAGCAGCATCACCGGGACAGGGTCATATCAGCCCCAGCATTTT.

J is TRBJ1-2 and V is TRBV18, with a tentative D call TRBD1 (6 bases). CDR3 length: 16 amino acids. CDR1 and CDR2 from the germline V gene are KGHSH and LQKENI. Trimming left V 0 bases short and J 4 bases short, with 15 bases between. The CDR3 DNA reads as TGTGCCAGCTCACCACCGAACCCCCCAGGGGCCTATGGCTACACCTTC. This gives the protein CASSPPNPPGAYGYTF.

The chain employs TRBV6-6 and TRBJ1-1; perhaps TRBD1 as D (5 bases). Trimming left V 4 bases short and J 0 bases short, with 9 bases between. The CDR3 has 14 residues. Germline values: CDR1 MNHNY, CDR2 SVGAGI (reference sequence). The CDR3 DNA reads TGTGCCAGCAGTTCGACAGACCTGAACACTGAAGCTTTCTTT. Translating gives CASSSTDLNTEAFF.

The V gene is TRBV2, the J gene TRBJ2-7; D is unclear. Germline loops: CDR1 SNHLY, CDR2 FYNNEI. Trimming took off 4 bases at V and 3 bases at J, with 7 bases between the two ends. The length of the CDR3 is 12 residues. The chain's CDR3 is CASSGVIYEQYF. CDR3 DNA sequence: TGTGCCAGCAGTGGGGTCATCTACGAGCAGTACTTC. Supplemented by reference TRBV2 and TRBJ2-7, the full variable domain reads EPEVTQTPSHQVTQMGQEVILRCVPISNHLYFYWYRQILGQKVEFLVSFYNNEISEKSEIFDDQFSVERPDGSNFTLKIRSTKLEDSAMYFCASSGVIYEQYFGPGTRLTVT.

J is TRBJ2-1 and V is TRBV14; possibly TRBD2 for D (6 bases). Trimming took 5 bases from V and 8 from J, leaving 13 bases between them. CDR3 length equals 13 residues. CDR1 and CDR2 from the germline V gene are SGHDN and FVKESK. The DNA for the CDR3 is TGTGCCAGCAGCAAACGGGAGAGGCATGAGCAGTTCTTC. This encodes CASSKRERHEQFF. The full variable domain, in which reference TRBV14 and TRBJ2-1 provide the parts outside the CDR3, is EAGVTQFPSHSVIEKGQTVTLRCDPISGHDNLYWYRRVMGKEIKFLLHFVKESKQDESGMPNNRFLAERTGGTYSTLKVQPAELEDSGVYFCASSKRERHEQFFGPGTRLTVL.

CDR3 amino acids: CASSQERNIYNEQFF. CDR3 bases: TGTGCCAGCAGCCAAGAAAGGAACATTTACAATGAGCAGTTCTTC. The chain is built from TRBV4-2 and TRBJ2-1; D ambiguous. Deletions cut 0 bases from V and 4 bases from J, with 10 bases between. Germline-derived CDR1 and CDR2 are LGHNA and YNFKEQ. This CDR3 comprises 15 residues.

The chain combines TRBV23-1 with TRBJ1-2; D not certain. TRBV23-1 is known as an ORF, though its function is uncertain. The CDR3 consists of 15 residues. The V end lost 0 bases, the J end lost 7 bases, and 15 bases lay between the germline ends. CDR3 sequence (DNA): TGCGCCAGCAGTCAATCAGTGCAGACTATCTCTGGCTACACCTTC. Amino acid sequence: CASSQSVQTISGYTF.

The chain carries TRBV5-6 and TRBJ1-1, with 7 bases that match TRBD1. Trimming cost V 0 bases and J 6 bases; bases outside gene matches: 14. The CDR3 is 17 residues long. Germline CDR1 and CDR2: SGHDT and YYEEEE. The CDR3 loop is CASSLGQGFVVSAEAFF. CDR3 nucleotides: TGTGCCAGCAGCTTGGGACAGGGATTTGTAGTTTCCGCTGAAGCTTTCTTT.